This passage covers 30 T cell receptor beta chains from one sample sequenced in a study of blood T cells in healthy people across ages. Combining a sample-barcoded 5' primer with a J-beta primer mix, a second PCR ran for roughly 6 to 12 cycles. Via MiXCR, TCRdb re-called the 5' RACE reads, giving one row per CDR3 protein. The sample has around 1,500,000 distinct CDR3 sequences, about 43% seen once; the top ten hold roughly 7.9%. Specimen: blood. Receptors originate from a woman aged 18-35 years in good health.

CDR3 in amino acids: CSARPGVGNGYTF. CDR3 DNA: TGCAGTGCTAGACCGGGAGTGGGCAATGGCTACACCTTC. This sequence joins TRBV20-1 and TRBJ1-2; D unclear. The CDR3 runs 13 residues. The V gene's germline CDR1 is DFQATT and CDR2 SNEGSKA (reference sequence). Deletions cut 2 bases from V and 6 bases from J, with 13 bases between.

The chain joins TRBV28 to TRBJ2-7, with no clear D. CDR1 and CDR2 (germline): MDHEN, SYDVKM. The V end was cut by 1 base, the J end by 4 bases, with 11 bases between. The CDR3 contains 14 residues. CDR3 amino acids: CASSLYPGLYEQYF. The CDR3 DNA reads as TGTGCCAGCAGTTTATACCCGGGCCTTTACGAGCAGTACTTC.

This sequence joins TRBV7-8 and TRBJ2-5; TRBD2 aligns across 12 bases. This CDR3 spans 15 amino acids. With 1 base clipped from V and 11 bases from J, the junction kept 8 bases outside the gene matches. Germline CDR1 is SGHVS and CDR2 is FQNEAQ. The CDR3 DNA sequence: TGTGCCAGCAGCTTAGTGACTAGCGGGAGTGGTGAGCAGTACTTC. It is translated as CASSLVTSGSGEQYF.

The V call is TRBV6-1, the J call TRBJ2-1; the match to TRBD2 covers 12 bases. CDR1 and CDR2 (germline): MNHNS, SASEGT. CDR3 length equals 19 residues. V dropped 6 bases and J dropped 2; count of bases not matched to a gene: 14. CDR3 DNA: TGTGCCAGCAGAAGACCCGGGACTAGCGGGCGCGAGACCTACAATGAGCAGTTCTTC. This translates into CASRRPGTSGRETYNEQFF.

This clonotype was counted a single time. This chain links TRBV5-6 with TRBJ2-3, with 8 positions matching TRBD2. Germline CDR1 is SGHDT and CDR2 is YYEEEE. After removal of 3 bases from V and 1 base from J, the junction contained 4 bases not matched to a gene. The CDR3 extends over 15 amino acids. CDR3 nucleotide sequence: TGTGCCAGCAGCTGCGGGGGGAAGGGCACAGATACGCAGTATTTT. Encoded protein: CASSCGGKGTDTQYF.

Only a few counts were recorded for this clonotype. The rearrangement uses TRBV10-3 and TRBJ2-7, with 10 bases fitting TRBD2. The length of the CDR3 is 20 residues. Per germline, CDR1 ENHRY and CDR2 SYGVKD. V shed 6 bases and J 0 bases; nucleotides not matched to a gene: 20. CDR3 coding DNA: TGTGCCATCAGGGCCACTAGCGGGATATCCTCCGACAGAAGCTCCTACGAGCAGTACTTC. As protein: CAIRATSGISSDRSSYEQYF.

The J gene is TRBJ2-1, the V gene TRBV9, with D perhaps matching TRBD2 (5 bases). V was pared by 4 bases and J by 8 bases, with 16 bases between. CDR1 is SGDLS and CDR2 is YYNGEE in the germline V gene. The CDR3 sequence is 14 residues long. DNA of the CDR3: TGTGCCAGCAGCCTAAATATCGGGAATGATGAGCAGTTCTTC. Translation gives CASSLNIGNDEQFF. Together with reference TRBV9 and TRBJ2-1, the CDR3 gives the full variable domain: DSGVTQTPKHLITATGQRVTLRCSPRSGDLSVYWYQQSLDQGLQFLIQYYNGEERAKGNILERFSAQQFPDLHSELNLSSLELGDSALYFCASSLNIGNDEQFFGPGTRLTVL.

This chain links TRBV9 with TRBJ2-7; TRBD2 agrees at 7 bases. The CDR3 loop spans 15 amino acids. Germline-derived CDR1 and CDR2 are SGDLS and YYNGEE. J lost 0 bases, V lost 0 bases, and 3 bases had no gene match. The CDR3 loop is CASSVAASGSYEQYF. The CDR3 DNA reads TGTGCCAGCAGCGTAGCGGCTAGCGGCTCCTACGAGCAGTACTTC. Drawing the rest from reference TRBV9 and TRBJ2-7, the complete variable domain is DSGVTQTPKHLITATGQRVTLRCSPRSGDLSVYWYQQSLDQGLQFLIQYYNGEERAKGNILERFSAQQFPDLHSELNLSSLELGDSALYFCASSVAASGSYEQYFGPGTRLTVT.

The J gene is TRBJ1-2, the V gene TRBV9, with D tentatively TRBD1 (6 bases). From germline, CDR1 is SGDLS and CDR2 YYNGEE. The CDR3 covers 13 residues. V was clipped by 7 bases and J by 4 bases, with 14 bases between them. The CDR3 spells CASGKTGSYGYTF. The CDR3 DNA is TGTGCCAGCGGCAAGACAGGAAGCTATGGCTACACCTTC.

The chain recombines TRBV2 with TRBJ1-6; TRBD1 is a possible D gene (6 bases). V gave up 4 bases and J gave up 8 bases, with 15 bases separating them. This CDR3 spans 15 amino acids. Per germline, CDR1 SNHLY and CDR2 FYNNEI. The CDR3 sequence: CASSAYGGAYSPLHF. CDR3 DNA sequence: TGTGCCAGCAGTGCCTACGGGGGCGCTTATTCACCCCTCCACTTT.

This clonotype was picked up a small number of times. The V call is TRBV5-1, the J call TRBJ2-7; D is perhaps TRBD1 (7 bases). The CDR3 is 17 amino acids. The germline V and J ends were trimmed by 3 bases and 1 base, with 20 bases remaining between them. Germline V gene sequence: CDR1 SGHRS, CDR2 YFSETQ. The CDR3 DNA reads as TGCGCCAGCAGCTGGGGGACTGACAGGGCCGCTTCCTACGAGCAGTACTTC. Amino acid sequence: CASSWGTDRAASYEQYF.

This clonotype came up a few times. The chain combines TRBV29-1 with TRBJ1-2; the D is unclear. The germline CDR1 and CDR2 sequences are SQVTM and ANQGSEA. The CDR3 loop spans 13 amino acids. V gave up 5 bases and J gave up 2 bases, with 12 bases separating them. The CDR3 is CSVKDGENYGYTF. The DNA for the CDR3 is TGCAGCGTTAAGGACGGCGAGAACTATGGCTACACCTTC.

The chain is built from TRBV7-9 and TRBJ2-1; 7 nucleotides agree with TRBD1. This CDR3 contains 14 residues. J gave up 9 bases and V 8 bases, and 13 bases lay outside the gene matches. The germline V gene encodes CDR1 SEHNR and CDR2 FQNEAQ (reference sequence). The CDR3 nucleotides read TGTGCCAGCTCTCAGGGGGAAGATCTAACTGAGCAGTTCTTC. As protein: CASSQGEDLTEQFF.

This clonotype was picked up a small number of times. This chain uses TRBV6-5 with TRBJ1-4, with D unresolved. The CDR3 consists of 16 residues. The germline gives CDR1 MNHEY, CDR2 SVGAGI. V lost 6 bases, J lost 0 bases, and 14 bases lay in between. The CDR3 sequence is CASSSFLSATNEKLFF. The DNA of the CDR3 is TGTGCCAGCAGCTCCTTTTTATCAGCAACTAATGAAAAACTGTTTTTT.

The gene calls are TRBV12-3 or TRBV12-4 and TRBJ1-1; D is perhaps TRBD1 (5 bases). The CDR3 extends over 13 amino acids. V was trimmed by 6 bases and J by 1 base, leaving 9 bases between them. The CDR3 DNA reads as TGTGCCAGCAGGGGACGGTCGAACACTGAAGCTTTCTTT. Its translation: CASRGRSNTEAFF.

Here the CDR3 DNA reads TGCGCCAGCAGTGCTAGCGGCACCCAACGGGAGACCCAGTACTTC. It is translated as CASSASGTQRETQYF. The J gene is TRBJ2-5, the V gene TRBV10-2; 7 bases fit TRBD2. CDR1 is WSHSY, CDR2 SAAADI, per germline. The V segment lost 4 bases and the J segment 5 bases; nucleotides outside the gene matches: 10. This CDR3 comprises 15 residues.

In DNA, the CDR3 is TGTGCCAGCTCACCACTAGACAGGGATACCATTCAGTACTTC. This encodes CASSPLDRDTIQYF. The chain links TRBV18 to TRBJ2-4; 7 nucleotides align to TRBD1. V shed 1 base, J shed 9 bases, and the junction held 6 bases outside the gene matches. The V gene's germline CDR1 is KGHSH and CDR2 LQKENI. The CDR3 loop spans 14 amino acids.

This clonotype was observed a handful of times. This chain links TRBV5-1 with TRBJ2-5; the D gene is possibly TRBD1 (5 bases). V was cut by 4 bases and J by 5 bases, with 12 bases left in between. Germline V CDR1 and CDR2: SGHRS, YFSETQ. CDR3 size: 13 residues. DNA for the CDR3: TGCGCCAGCAGCCCGACAGTATGGGAGACCCAGTACTTC. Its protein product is CASSPTVWETQYF. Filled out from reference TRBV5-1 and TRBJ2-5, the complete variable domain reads KAGVTQTPRYLIKTRGQQVTLSCSPISGHRSVSWYQQTPGQGLQFLFEYFSETQRNKGNFPGRFSGRQFSNSRSEMNVSTLELGDSALYLCASSPTVWETQYFGPGTRLLVL.

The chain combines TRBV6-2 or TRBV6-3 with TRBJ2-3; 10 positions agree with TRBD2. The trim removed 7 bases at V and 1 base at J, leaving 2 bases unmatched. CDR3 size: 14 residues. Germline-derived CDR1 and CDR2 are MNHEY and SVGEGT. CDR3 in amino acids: CASIAGGRTDTQYF. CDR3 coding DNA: TGTGCCAGCATAGCGGGAGGTCGCACAGATACGCAGTATTTT.

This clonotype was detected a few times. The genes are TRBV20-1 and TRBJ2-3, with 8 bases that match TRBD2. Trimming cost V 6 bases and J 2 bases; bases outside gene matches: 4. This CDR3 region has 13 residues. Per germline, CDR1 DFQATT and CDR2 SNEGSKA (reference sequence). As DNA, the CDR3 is TGCAGTGCAAGCGGGGGCCTCACAGATACGCAGTATTTT. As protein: CSASGGLTDTQYF.

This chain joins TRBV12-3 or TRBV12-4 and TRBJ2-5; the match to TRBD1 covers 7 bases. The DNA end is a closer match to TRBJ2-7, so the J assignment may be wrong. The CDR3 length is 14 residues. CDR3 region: CASSPITNRGEQYF. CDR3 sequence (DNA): TGTGCCAGCAGTCCAATCACCAACAGGGGCGAGCAGTACTTC.

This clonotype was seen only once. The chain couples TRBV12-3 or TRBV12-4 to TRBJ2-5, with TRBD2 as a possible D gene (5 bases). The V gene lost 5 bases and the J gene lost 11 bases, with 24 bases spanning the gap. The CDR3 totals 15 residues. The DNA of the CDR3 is TGTGCCAGCAGTCCCCACCGGGGTACCTACAATGAGCAGTACTTC. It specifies CASSPHRGTYNEQYF.

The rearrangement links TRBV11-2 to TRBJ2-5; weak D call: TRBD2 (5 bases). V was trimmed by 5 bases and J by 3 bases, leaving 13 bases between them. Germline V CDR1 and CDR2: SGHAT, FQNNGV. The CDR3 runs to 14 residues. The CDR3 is CASSTTRVEETQYF. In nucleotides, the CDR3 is TGTGCCAGCAGCACCACTAGAGTCGAAGAGACCCAGTACTTC. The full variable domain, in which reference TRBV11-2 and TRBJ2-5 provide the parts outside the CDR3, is EAGVAQSPRYKIIEKRQSVAFWCNPISGHATLYWYQQILGQGPKLLIQFQNNGVVDDSQLPKDRFSAERLKGVDSTLKIQPAKLEDSAVYLCASSTTRVEETQYFGPGTRLLVL.

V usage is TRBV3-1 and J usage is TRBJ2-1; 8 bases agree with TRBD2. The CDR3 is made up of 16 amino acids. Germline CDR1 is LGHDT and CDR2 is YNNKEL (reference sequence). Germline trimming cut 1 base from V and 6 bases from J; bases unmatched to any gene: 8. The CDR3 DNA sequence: TGTGCCAGCAGCCAAGCATGGGCGGGAGGACTCAATGAGCAGTTCTTC. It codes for CASSQAWAGGLNEQFF.

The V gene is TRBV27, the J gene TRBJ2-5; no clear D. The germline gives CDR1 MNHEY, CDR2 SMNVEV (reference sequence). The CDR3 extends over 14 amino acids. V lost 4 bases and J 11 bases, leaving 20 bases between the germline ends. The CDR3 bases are TGTGCCAGCAGTTACCTAGTCTCCTACAATGAGCAGTACTTC. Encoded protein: CASSYLVSYNEQYF.

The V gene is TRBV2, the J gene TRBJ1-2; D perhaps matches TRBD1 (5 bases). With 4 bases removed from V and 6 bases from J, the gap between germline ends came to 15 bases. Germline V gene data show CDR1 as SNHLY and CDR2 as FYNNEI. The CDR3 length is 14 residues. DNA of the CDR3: TGTGCCAGCAGTGCGGTTTGGACGGACAATGGCTACACCTTC. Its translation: CASSAVWTDNGYTF.

DNA for the CDR3: TGTGCCAGCAGCTTAGCCCTGAGCGGGAGCTCCTACAATGAGCAGTTCTTC. As protein: CASSLALSGSSYNEQFF. The chain is built from TRBV7-2 and TRBJ2-1, with TRBD2 matching over 8 bases. Germline assignment: CDR1 SGHTA and CDR2 FQGNSA. The ends lost 0 bases at V and 0 bases at J; junction bases unmatched: 4. This CDR3 is 17 amino acids long. Full variable domain (rest looked up from reference TRBV7-2 and TRBJ2-1): GAGVSQSPSNKVTEKGKDVELRCDPISGHTALYWYRQSLGQGLEFLIYFQGNSAPDKSGLPSDRFSAERTGGSVSTLTIQRTQQEDSAVYLCASSLALSGSSYNEQFFGPGTRLTVL.

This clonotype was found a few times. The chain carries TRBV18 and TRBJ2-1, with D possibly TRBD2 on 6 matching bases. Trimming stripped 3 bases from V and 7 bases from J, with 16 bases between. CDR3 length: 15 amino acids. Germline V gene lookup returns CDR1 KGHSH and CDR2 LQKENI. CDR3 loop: CASSPKAGQANEQFF. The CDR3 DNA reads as TGTGCCAGCTCACCTAAAGCGGGTCAAGCTAATGAGCAGTTCTTC.

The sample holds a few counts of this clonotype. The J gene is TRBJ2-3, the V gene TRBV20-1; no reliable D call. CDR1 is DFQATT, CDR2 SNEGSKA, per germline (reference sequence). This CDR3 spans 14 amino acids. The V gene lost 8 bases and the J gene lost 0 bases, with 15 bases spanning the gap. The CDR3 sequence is CSSYGDASTDTQYF. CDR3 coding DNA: TGCAGTTCCTACGGTGACGCCAGCACAGATACGCAGTATTTT.

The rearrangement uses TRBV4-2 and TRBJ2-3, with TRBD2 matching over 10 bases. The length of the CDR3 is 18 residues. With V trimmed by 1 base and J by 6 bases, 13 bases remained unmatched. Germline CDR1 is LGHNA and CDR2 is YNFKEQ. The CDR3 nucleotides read TGTGCCAGCAGCCAAGGGGCTAGCGGGAGCTTGTTATCGGATACGCAGTATTTT. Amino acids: CASSQGASGSLLSDTQYF.